This record covers a single T cell receptor beta chain. Its antigen remains unidentified. No base qualities exist here, and no much larger clone lies one base off it. This entry is derived from a study of sequential checkpoint blockade in melanoma (dated by TCRdb to between 2017 and 2020). For the wider study: In a 1:1 randomization, patients received either first-line nivolumab then ipilimumab (arm A) or ipilimumab then nivolumab (arm B). Maintenance nivolumab came after each of the two trial sequences.

TCRbeta CDR3 regions were immunosequenced from genomic DNA with the immunoSEQ Assay. Before high-throughput sequencing, genomic DNA was amplified using bias-controlled multiplex PCR. The authors' analysis ran thus. To quantify the absolute abundance of each unique TCRbeta CDR3 region, the sequences were collapsed and filtered. Clonality, defined as 1 minus Pielou's evenness, was calculated using only productive rearrangements. A previously published method was used to identify clones whose frequencies were significantly greater in on-treatment samples than in baseline samples. TCRdb carries this immuneACCESS record with in-frame sequences only. Its versions omit some clonotypes, under half of them owing to an unresolved V gene in the studies checked, with the rest unexplained. V and J calls and clone size are as listed in that table; D and trimming were resolved from the DNA. Across this sample there are under 50,000 clones, with over 75% seen only once. The biggest ten clones account for roughly an eighth of the sample.

What the treatment or condition label conveys for this sample: randomized to nivolumab then ipilimumab (arm A) or the reverse (arm B). Prior DNA-damaging chemotherapy had not been received by any trial patient. A FACS Aria II flow cytometer was used to sort live CD3+CD8+ cells that were negative for CD19 and CD56 from thawed PBMCs. Samples were obtained from patients with melanoma enrolled in CheckMate 064, a randomized, open-label phase II trial of sequential checkpoint blockade. Peripheral blood mononuclear cells were obtained through leukapheresis, purified using Ficoll-Paque, and frozen in human serum containing approximately 9.3% DMSO. Immediately after sorting, the purity of sorted blood CD3+CD8+ cells was verified to be >98%, after which DNA was extracted. What the study reported, not specific to this receptor: Larger, independent patient cohorts are needed to validate the response-prediction model that combines TCR metrics and mutation burden.

The specimen was CD8+ T cells sorted from blood (inferred from file names), collected from a patient given nivolumab and ipilimumab in sequence. This TCR was recovered from a human donor with melanoma.

The CDR3 has the sequence CASSLQLAGDPETQYF. The nucleotide sequence reads as follows: TGTGCCAGCAGCTTGCAACTAGCGGGAGATCCGGAGACCCAGTACTTC. In this chain, TRBV5-4 is recombined with TRBJ2-5, and 11 bases in between align with TRBD2. The CDR3, cysteine through phenylalanine, is 16 amino acids long. Only the CDR3 region is kept as DNA, spanning 48 bases read in frame from base 1. Ends trimmed: V by 1 base, J by 5 bases; bases unmatched to a gene: 7. For CDR1 and CDR2, the germline V gene (reference sequence) lists SGHNT and YYREEE.